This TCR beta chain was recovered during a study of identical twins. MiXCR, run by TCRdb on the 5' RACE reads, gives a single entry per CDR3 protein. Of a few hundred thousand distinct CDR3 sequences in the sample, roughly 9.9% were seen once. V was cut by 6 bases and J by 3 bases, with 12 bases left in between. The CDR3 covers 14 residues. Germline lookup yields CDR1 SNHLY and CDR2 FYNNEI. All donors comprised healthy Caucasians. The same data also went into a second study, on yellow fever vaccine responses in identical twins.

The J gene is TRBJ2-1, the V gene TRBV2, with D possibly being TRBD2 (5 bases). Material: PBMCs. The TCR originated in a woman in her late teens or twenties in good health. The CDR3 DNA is TGTGCCAGCAGGGACTTCCTACTCTACAATGAGCAGTTCTTC. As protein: CASRDFLLYNEQFF.